The 16 T cell receptor beta chains below come from one sample, sequenced in a study of cytomegalovirus exposure and HLA in healthy donors. The PCR made use of 60 Vbeta and 13 Jbeta primers. TCRdb keeps only in-frame clones here, not all; method: immunoSEQ multiplex PCR. The table lists more than 150,000 clones, around three quarters of them singletons. Sequencing was done on a sample of PBMCs. The receptors here all came from a woman aged 25 to 45 in good health and CMV-seronegative.

The rearrangement links TRBV5-1 to TRBJ2-7, with 8 bases identical to TRBD2. CDR3 length equals 17 residues. V was pared by 1 base and J by 0 bases, with 9 bases of the junction left unmatched. Germline CDR1 reads SGHRS; CDR2 reads YFSETQ. The CDR3, as DNA: TGCGCCAGCAGCTTGTCCCCAGCGGGGGCCCGCTCCTACGAGCAGTACTTC. This translates into CASSLSPAGARSYEQYF.

The chain recombines TRBV6-5 with TRBJ2-3, with no clear D. Germline loops: CDR1 MNHEY, CDR2 SVGAGI. This CDR3 comprises 12 residues. The V and J ends lost 6 bases and 5 bases respectively, with 9 bases between them. This CDR3 is CASSNPKDTQYF. CDR3 bases: TGTGCCAGCAGCAACCCTAAAGATACGCAGTATTTT.

This clone was detected only a few times. J is TRBJ2-1 and V is TRBV6-1, with 9 bases matching TRBD2. The CDR3 spans 15 residues. Germline assignment: CDR1 MNHNS and CDR2 SASEGT. After removal of 2 bases from V and 8 bases from J, the junction contained 7 bases not matched to a gene. The CDR3 DNA is TGTGCCAGCAGTGAATGGCGGGGGGGCCGGGATGAGCAGTTCTTC. Translating gives CASSEWRGGRDEQFF.

This clone was recorded only once. The chain uses TRBV19 and TRBJ1-5, with 10 nucleotides matching TRBD1. J lost 6 bases, V lost 7 bases, and 15 bases had no gene match. The CDR3 is made up of 17 amino acids. Germline values: CDR1 LNHDA, CDR2 SQIVND (reference sequence). The CDR3 spells CASIGTGEGGISQPQHF. DNA for the CDR3: TGTGCCAGTATCGGGACAGGGGAGGGCGGAATATCTCAGCCCCAGCATTTT.

CDR3 in DNA: TGTGCCAGAAGCTGGGGACAGGGAGATGAAAAACTGTTTTTT. This gives the protein CARSWGQGDEKLFF. The chain uses TRBV2 and TRBJ1-4, with 9 bases aligning to TRBD1. V lost 9 bases to trimming and J lost 6 bases; unmatched junction nucleotides: 8. Germline CDR1 and CDR2: SNHLY and FYNNEI. CDR3 length: 14 amino acids.

This clone was detected only a few times. The chain employs TRBV5-4 and TRBJ1-6; D is undetermined. CDR1 and CDR2 (germline): SGHNT, YYREEE (reference sequence). Trimming pared 0 bases from V and 13 bases from J, leaving 8 bases between. The CDR3 loop spans 12 amino acids. CDR3 coding DNA: TGTGCCAGCAGCTTGGGAGCCTACCCCCTCCACTTT. Its translation: CASSLGAYPLHF.

The chain employs TRBV6-5 and TRBJ1-3, with unresolved D. CDR1 is MNHEY, CDR2 SVGAGI, per germline. The CDR3 is 15 residues long. Trimming took off 0 bases at V and 4 bases at J, with 10 bases between the two ends. In DNA form, the CDR3 reads TGTGCCAGCAGTTACTCGAAGTTCGAGGGAAACACCATATATTTT. It translates to CASSYSKFEGNTIYF.

The rearrangement joins TRBV2 to TRBJ2-7; D possibly corresponds to TRBD1 (6 bases). The CDR3 contains 14 residues. Trimming took 4 bases from V and 3 from J, leaving 13 bases between them. Germline V lookup: CDR1 SNHLY, CDR2 FYNNEI. The CDR3 region has the DNA TGTGCCAGCAGTGGGATTGCAGGGGACTACGAGCAGTACTTC. Its translation: CASSGIAGDYEQYF.

The chain uses TRBV19 and TRBJ1-1; a possible D gene is TRBD1 (6 bases). The V end lost 5 bases, the J end lost 1 base, and 11 bases lay between the germline ends. This CDR3 is 14 amino acids long. CDR1 and CDR2 (germline): LNHDA, SQIVND (reference sequence). CDR3 nucleotides: TGTGCCAGTAGTGGTTGGACAGAGAACACTGAAGCTTTCTTT. Residues: CASSGWTENTEAFF.

This sequence joins TRBV10-2 and TRBJ1-5; maybe TRBD1 (5 bases). The germline V gene has CDR1 WSHSY and CDR2 SAAADI. This CDR3 is 17 amino acids long. Deletions cut 0 bases from V and 2 bases from J, with 14 bases between. The CDR3 region has the DNA TGCGCCAGCAGTGAGTCTTCAGGGTTGGGGCGCAATCAGCCCCAGCATTTT. Amino acids: CASSESSGLGRNQPQHF.

V gene TRBV9 combines with J gene TRBJ2-7; 10 bases agree with TRBD2. V gave up 4 bases and J gave up 3 bases; unmatched junction bases: 4. The CDR3 has 14 amino acids. Germline CDR1 reads SGDLS; CDR2 reads YYNGEE. This CDR3 is CASSPRLAGYEQYF. CDR3 coding DNA: TGTGCCAGCAGCCCCCGACTAGCGGGCTACGAGCAGTACTTC.

The V gene is TRBV23-1, the J gene TRBJ2-3; D is possibly TRBD2 (5 bases). TRBV23-1 is assigned to the ORF class and has an uncertain function. The CDR3 is 15 amino acids. V dropped 3 bases and J dropped 6 bases, with 16 bases sitting between them. As DNA, the CDR3 is TGCGCCAGCAGTCAGTCGTGGGCGGGCGGGGATACGCAGTATTTT. This sequence encodes CASSQSWAGGDTQYF.

This clone appeared a single time. The chain uses TRBV19 and TRBJ1-2, with unresolved D. This CDR3 comprises 14 residues. CDR1 is LNHDA, CDR2 SQIVND, per germline (reference sequence). V lost 2 bases and J 8 bases, leaving 15 bases between the germline ends. This CDR3 is CASSIPATRGGYTF. The CDR3 bases are TGTGCCAGTAGTATACCGGCCACCCGCGGGGGCTACACCTTC.

This chain joins TRBV7-2 and TRBJ2-3, with D uncertain. Germline assignment: CDR1 SGHTA and CDR2 FQGNSA. The germline V and J ends were trimmed by 5 bases and 5 bases, with 11 bases remaining between them. There are 13 residues in the CDR3. In DNA form, the CDR3 reads TGTGCCAGCAGCCCCGAGGTGGGAGATACGCAGTATTTT. Translation: CASSPEVGDTQYF.

The chain is built from TRBV30 and TRBJ1-5, with 7 positions matching TRBD1. The V gene end was trimmed by 2 bases and the J gene end by 4 bases; junction bases not matched to a gene: 2. This CDR3 has 13 amino acids. From germline, CDR1 is GTSNPN and CDR2 SVGIG (reference sequence). CDR3 protein: CAWSQTGNQPQHF. As DNA, the CDR3 is TGTGCCTGGAGTCAGACAGGGAATCAGCCCCAGCATTTT.

This chain connects TRBV15 to TRBJ2-5; D is undetermined. The CDR3 spans 15 residues. The ends were cut back, 0 bases at V and 3 bases at J, with 11 bases in the middle. Germline-derived CDR1 and CDR2 are LNHNV and YYDKDF (reference sequence). CDR3 sequence (DNA): TGTGCCACCAGCAGAGATAAGGTTCGGGAAGAGACCCAGTACTTC. Its translation: CATSRDKVREETQYF.